These T cell receptor beta chains were read from a single sample in a study of blood T cell repertoires in COVID-19. The repertoire was sequenced with immunoSEQ multiplex PCR; TCRdb's copy has only in-frame clones and lacks some. The sample includes under 300,000 clones, approximately 90% seen only once; the top ten take around 6%. Sequencing was carried out using PBMCs or T cells enriched from blood (not recorded which). The receptors here all came from a woman in her 30s with acute COVID-19. Each CDR3 is given with its conserved first and last residue. Fields, in order: clone size, J gene, D gene, V gene, CDR3 protein, CDR3 DNA. D genes are given only for firm matches. Size values are once, few and many counts, or a class for expanded clones, and some rows have none.

>.|TRBJ1-3|.|TRBV3-1/TRBV3-2
CASSQGPARSGNTIYF
TGTGCCAGCAGCCAAGGGCCCGCACGATCTGGAAACACCATATATTTT
>.|TRBJ2-3|.|TRBV27
CASTPRLSTDTQYF
TGTGCCAGTACTCCTAGACTAAGCACAGATACGCAGTATTTT
>.|TRBJ2-7|TRBD2|TRBV2
CASSEFRLAGTQYF
TGTGCCAGCAGTGAGTTTCGACTAGCGGGTACACAGTACTTC
>.|TRBJ1-4|.|TRBV5-1
CASSISARVEEKLFF
TGCGCCAGCAGTATCTCGGCCAGGGTTGAAGAAAAACTGTTTTTT
>.|TRBJ2-7|.|TRBV21-1
CASSKVAGGRYEQYF
TGTGCCAGCAGCAAAGTAGCGGGAGGTCGGTACGAGCAGTACTTC
>.|TRBJ1-5|TRBD1|TRBV6-2/TRBV6-3
CASSYADRDNQPQHF
TGTGCCAGCAGTTACGCCGACAGGGACAATCAGCCCCAGCATTTT
>.|TRBJ2-5|TRBD2|TRBV28
CASRRLLAGAGETQYF
TGTGCCAGCAGGCGACTACTAGCGGGAGCCGGAGAGACCCAGTACTTC
>.|TRBJ2-3|TRBD2|TRBV10-2
CASRAGLAGGPDTQYF
TGCGCCAGCAGGGCGGGACTAGCGGGGGGGCCAGATACGCAGTATTTT
>once|TRBJ2-5|.|TRBV6-6
CASAGGGQETQYF
TGTGCTTCCGCCGGGGGTGGTCAAGAGACCCAGTACTTC
>.|TRBJ1-1|.|TRBV7-6
CASSLLGGPAEAFF
TGTGCCAGCAGCTTATTGGGGGGGCCGGCTGAAGCTTTCTTT
>.|TRBJ2-7|TRBD2|TRBV28
CASSSRGLASGGISYEQYF
TGTGCCAGCAGTTCGAGGGGACTAGCGAGCGGAGGAATATCCTACGAGCAGTACTTC
>.|TRBJ1-1|.|TRBV7-3
CASSPNRDLGPEAFF
TGTGCCAGCAGCCCCAACAGGGACCTAGGACCTGAAGCTTTCTTT
>.|TRBJ2-1|TRBD2|TRBV2
CASSDGLAGGLEQFF
TGTGCCAGCAGTGATGGGCTAGCGGGAGGTTTGGAGCAGTTCTTC
>.|TRBJ2-1|TRBD2|TRBV5-5
CASSLITSGPNEQFF
TGTGCCAGCAGCTTGATAACTAGCGGCCCTAATGAGCAGTTCTTC
>once|TRBJ1-6|.|TRBV4-1
CASSLSPVGASPLHF
TGCGCCAGCAGCCTATCCCCCGTCGGAGCCTCTCCCCTCCACTTT
>once|TRBJ2-1|TRBD2|TRBV25-1
CASSVRGDRTYNEQFF
TGTGCCAGCAGTGTACGGGGGGACCGAACCTACAATGAGCAGTTCTTC
>.|TRBJ2-2|.|TRBV4-2
CASSHPERTGELFF
TGTGCCAGCAGCCACCCTGAGCGTACCGGGGAGCTGTTTTTT
>.|TRBJ2-7|TRBD1|TRBV5-1
CASSLGQGYYEQYF
TGCGCCAGCAGCCTAGGACAGGGTTATTACGAGCAGTACTTC
>.|TRBJ2-1|TRBD2|TRBV9
CASSVESSGSSYNEQFF
TGTGCCAGCAGCGTAGAGTCTAGCGGGAGCTCCTACAATGAGCAGTTCTTC
>.|TRBJ1-1|.|TRBV6-5
CASSNHRYEAFF
TGTGCCAGCAGTAACCACAGGTATGAAGCTTTCTTT
>.|TRBJ2-3|.|TRBV15
CATSSDGDSTDTQYF
TGTGCCACCAGCTCAGACGGAGACAGCACAGATACGCAGTATTTT
>.|TRBJ1-1|.|TRBV5-6
CASSFMTGNTEAFF
TGTGCCAGCAGCTTTATGACAGGGAACACTGAAGCTTTCTTT
>.|TRBJ2-7|.|TRBV6-2/TRBV6-3
CASSQAYEQYF
TGTGCCAGCAGTCAGGCCTACGAGCAGTACTTC
>.|TRBJ1-2|TRBD1|TRBV7-3
CASSLGGTDWNGYTF
TGTGCCAGCAGCTTAGGTGGGACAGACTGGAATGGCTACACCTTC
>.|TRBJ1-2|.|TRBV25-1
CASSEFENSYGYTF
TGTGCCAGCAGTGAATTTGAGAATTCCTATGGCTACACCTTC
>once|TRBJ2-1|TRBD2|TRBV7-9
CASSELAARFSEQFF
TGTGCCAGCAGCGAACTAGCGGCCAGGTTCAGTGAGCAGTTCTTC
>.|TRBJ2-5|TRBD1|TRBV11-1
CASSLGDSSQETQYF
TGTGCCAGCAGCTTGGGGGACAGCTCTCAAGAGACCCAGTACTTC
>.|TRBJ2-2|.|TRBV9
CASSPTVDSWGGAGELFF
TGTGCCAGCAGCCCTACTGTGGACAGTTGGGGTGGAGCCGGGGAGCTGTTTTTT
>.|TRBJ2-1|TRBD2|TRBV27
CASSSASGGTYNEQFF
TGTGCCAGCAGTAGTGCTAGCGGAGGTACCTACAATGAGCAGTTCTTC